One sample yielded the 5 T cell receptor beta chains listed below, sequenced in a study of blood T cells in healthy people across ages. Next came a second PCR, run for about 7 to 12 cycles, which used a sample-barcoded 5' primer along with a J-beta primer mix. TCRdb recomputed calls from the 5' RACE reads with MiXCR, one row per CDR3 protein. The repertoire holds hundreds of thousands of distinct CDR3 sequences, with less than 25% as singletons. This sample was also put to use in a study of T cells of mothers and their children.

The sample was blood. These receptors were collected from a boy aged 5-17 years in good health.

This clonotype was seen a few times. The chain is built from TRBV20-1 and TRBJ2-5; D not certain. Germline V gene sequence: CDR1 DFQATT, CDR2 SNEGSKA (reference sequence). This CDR3 is built from 15 residues. With 0 bases removed from V and 2 bases from J, the gap between germline ends came to 13 bases. CDR3 sequence reads: CSAREVGLGQETQYF. CDR3 coding DNA: TGCAGTGCTAGAGAGGTTGGGTTGGGGCAAGAGACCCAGTACTTC.

This clonotype came up a few times. The V and J genes are TRBV6-1 and TRBJ2-3; D tentatively fits TRBD1 or TRBD2 (6 bases each). Germline-derived CDR1 and CDR2 are MNHNS and SASEGT. This CDR3 has 15 amino acids. The ends were cut back, 5 bases at V and 2 bases at J, with 14 bases in the middle. CDR3 sequence (DNA): TGTGCCAGCAGTAAAACGGGGGCATACACAGATACGCAGTATTTT. Its protein product is CASSKTGAYTDTQYF.

This clonotype was recorded a few times. The J gene is TRBJ2-7, the V gene TRBV7-9; D possibly corresponds to TRBD2 (6 bases). The CDR3 has 12 amino acids. Germline V gene data show CDR1 as SEHNR and CDR2 as FQNEAQ (reference sequence). V shed 8 bases and J shed 4 bases, with 12 bases lying between them. The CDR3 here is CASVSGGYEQYF. In nucleotides, the CDR3 is TGTGCCAGCGTATCCGGGGGTTACGAGCAGTACTTC.

This chain connects TRBV7-8 to TRBJ2-1, with 8 bases matching TRBD2. The CDR3 loop spans 18 amino acids. The germline V gene has CDR1 SGHVS and CDR2 FQNEAQ. The ends lost 1 base at V and 7 bases at J; junction bases unmatched: 15. The CDR3 DNA follows: TGTGCCAGCAGCTTAGGCAGGAACTTCTTAGCGGGGATTAATGAGCAGTTCTTC. It translates to CASSLGRNFLAGINEQFF.

The rearrangement uses TRBV14 and TRBJ1-1; no reliable D call. The V gene's germline CDR1 is SGHDN and CDR2 FVKESK. This CDR3 has 15 amino acids. V dropped 1 base and J dropped 4 bases, with 13 bases sitting between them. The CDR3 reads CASSQGLGLGTEAFF. The CDR3 bases are TGTGCCAGCAGCCAAGGTTTAGGGTTGGGCACTGAAGCTTTCTTT. The full variable domain, in which reference TRBV14 and TRBJ1-1 provide the parts outside the CDR3, is EAGVTQFPSHSVIEKGQTVTLRCDPISGHDNLYWYRRVMGKEIKFLLHFVKESKQDESGMPNNRFLAERTGGTYSTLKVQPAELEDSGVYFCASSQGLGLGTEAFFGQGTRLTVV.